This T cell receptor (beta chain) was documented in a study of cytomegalovirus exposure and HLA in healthy donors (dated by TCRdb to 2017 to 2019). Notes on the research overall: An earlier analysis of 587 of the donors reported about 280 Gb of sequence data and 95 million to 130 million unique TCR beta sequences obtained from around 170 million T cells. Roughly 310 gigabases of sequencing data and approximately 85 million unique TCR sequences were included in an early release covering several hundred HLA-typed donors. Of the approximately 400 genotyped donors, over 65% fell in the genetic ancestry cluster associated with self-reported Caucasian donors. The study aimed to test whether cataloging public T cell receptors could reveal signatures of past pathogen exposure. The study used immunosequencing to profile the T cell repertoires of under 700 subjects and linked those repertoires to cytomegalovirus serostatus. In addition to the first cohort of hundreds of subjects, a separate validation cohort of under 150 different subjects was used. To predict cytomegalovirus infection status, the study combined high-throughput TCR immunosequencing, statistical association of individual TCRs with disease status, and machine learning. To study patterns of TCR occurrence, a later analysis re-analyzed previously published TCR beta repertoires from several hundred donors and added high-resolution HLA genotyping. The later analysis used no new phenotypic data to find candidate immune exposures, relying instead on TCR beta sequences and their occurrence across donors. An earlier analysis of several hundred of the donors used high-throughput TCR beta sequencing to judge whether each TCR beta V gene segment behaved as functional or pseudogenic. Donor age, sex, ethnicity and CMV serostatus were compiled together with the repertoire data. Genome-wide SNP genotypes for about 65% of the 666 donors were used in a later genetic analysis, which treated that subset as a discovery cohort. Every discovery cohort repertoire had been produced on one sequencing platform. Class I and class II HLA loci were covered by the typing at four-digit resolution. The number of donors typed differed by locus, with roughly 620-630 for A, B, C, DRB1 and DQB1, 522 for DQA1, 606 for DPA1, and 450 to 480 for DPB1. Roughly five DR-DQ haplotypes were handled as single units for association and clustering, since linkage in the cohort was strong. On average, 235,054 unique TCR beta nucleotide sequences were sequenced per donor among some 420 genotyped donors of the cohort, with roughly a sixth of those sequences being non-productive.

The cohort consisted of approximately 670 healthy bone marrow donors. At the time of sampling, every cohort member was nominally healthy, though immune exposures that went unrecorded were likely present. The donor tested CMV seronegative and was one of the 352 seronegative cohort members. A peripheral blood sample was collected from each donor, and TCR beta sequencing was performed on peripheral blood mononuclear cells. Genomic DNA was extracted from the blood cell samples with the Qiagen DNeasy Blood Extraction Kit. The study at large found these results: Correlated functional status among segregating V segments might reflect linkage disequilibrium, but an unknown experimental factor could not be ruled out. According to a later analysis, TCR association rates differed among HLA loci, with DRB1 alleles showing the most associated TCRs and HLA-C alleles showing the fewest. In a later analysis, most CMV-associated TCR beta chains were found to appear HLA-restricted, with HLA associations seemingly driven largely by CMV exposure. Sequencing depth was assumed to be roughly uniform across donors in the presence/absence analyses, though that assumption may not hold. A further reported finding was that TCR beta sequences accurately predicted the HLA-A and HLA-B alleles for most subjects in the first cohort. Compared with the roughly 670-donor mean, donors in an Asian-associated ancestry cluster had fewer N-insertions in productive TCRs, according to a later genetic analysis. The 87-base-pair reads could not distinguish some IMGT-functional V segments, including TRBV6-2 and TRBV6-3, so those segments were excluded. Because HLA typing was missing for some donors at each locus, association tests included only the typed subset. In a later analysis, around 17,000 TCR beta sequences were associated with specific HLA alleles at a false discovery rate of 0.05. V-gene and J-gene trimming of TCR beta chains was associated with a missense DCLRE1C variant in a later genetic analysis, and the association was replicated in an independent cohort. The study listed approximately 150 TCR beta chains as associated with cytomegalovirus. Fewer than 20 rarely observed V segments, including chromosome 9 orphons, were excluded from the earlier analysis of just under 600 of the donors because counts were too low. When HLA alleles, especially DR and DQ, strongly co-occurred, attributing TCR associations to individual alleles was difficult. According to a later analysis, parvovirus B19, influenza, CMV and Epstein-Barr virus appeared linked to several top co-occurrence clusters. The classifier was reported to diagnose cytomegalovirus status with high specificity and sensitivity in both the original and validation cohorts. CMV serostatus was the only immune exposure information available for the cohort. An earlier analysis of approximately 540 of the donors showed that most TCR beta V segments appeared in productive rearrangements either about 87% or about 30% of the time, which broadly matched IMGT annotations. A later analysis found that HLA-associated TCR beta chains were more clonally expanded and had lower generation probabilities than equally common non-associated chains. This cohort had only TCR beta chains sequenced, and the lack of alpha or paired-chain data limited which features could be detected. A group of highly shared sequence variants was considered likely to be a technical artifact of the sequencing pipeline. A few of the identified cytomegalovirus-associated TCR beta chains were confirmed in vitro to be specific for cytomegalovirus antigens. The authors suggested that the approach could potentially be generalized to other disease states and immunological phenotypes. While some public TCRs were present in many individuals, most TCR sequences turned up only very rarely across donors.

Concerning this clone: It lacks a known antigen. Per-base quality was not reported, and no clone a single base away is much larger than it.

The CDR1 and CDR2 encoded by the germline V gene (reference sequence) are MNHNY and SVGAGI. Measured from the cysteine to the phenylalanine, the CDR3 is 15 residues long. Here the CDR3 DNA is all that survives: 45 bases in frame from base 1. At the junction V is shortened by 7 bases and J by 7 bases, with 22 bases in between. Library preparation was by the immunoSEQ multiplex PCR assay. A mixture of 60 forward primers for TCR Vbeta segments and 13 reverse primers for TCR Jbeta segments was used in the multiplex PCR. The CDR3 region of rearranged TCR beta genes was amplified from genomic DNA with a multiplex PCR assay. On the Illumina HiSeq System, the amplified TCR beta libraries were sequenced as 87-base-pair reads. The published analysis was carried out like this. In a later analysis, 77 million or so unique TCR beta chains were counted across the roughly 700 repertoires, and roughly 11 million of these chains were shared by at least two donors. Raw reads were error-corrected and collapsed into unique sequences with a nearest-neighbor algorithm that merged closely related sequences to remove PCR and sequencing errors. To assign V, D and J gene segments, CDR3 sequences were aligned to IMGT reference sequences. For a sequence to be retained, a match of at least six nucleotides to both a V gene segment and a J gene segment was required. A rearrangement was called productive if the CDR3 had no stop codons and remained in frame with V and J, and every other rearrangement was called non-productive. Following IMGT convention, CDR3 was defined as the stretch from the second conserved V-encoded cysteine up to the conserved J-encoded phenylalanine. The earlier analysis of a few hundred of the donors excluded sequences that lacked an unambiguous match to a single V gene segment. In an earlier analysis of several hundred of the donors, V segments were called functional above 56.7% productive rearrangements and were called segregating when the between-donor standard deviation exceeded 5%. A statistical classification framework was built to diagnose cytomegalovirus status from the catalog of TCR beta chain sequences. V and J gene assignment, in a later analysis, came from comparing TCR nucleotide sequences with IMGT/GENE-DB human TR gene sequences. A later analysis assigned CDR3 sequences and most-parsimonious VDJ recombination scenarios with the TCRdist pipeline. In a later analysis, each TCR beta chain was defined by its CDR3 amino acid sequence together with its V-gene family, and reads lacking a unique V-gene family were excluded. To address suspected cross-contamination and a sequencing artifact, a later analysis removed some 620 highly shared, low-generation-probability nucleotide sequences. In a later analysis, a clonal expansion index for each public chain was calculated from normalized within-repertoire ranks of inferred template counts. Generation probabilities in a later analysis came from a VDJ recombination model fitted to out-of-frame rearrangements, and those results were checked against IGoR. In a later analysis, hypergeometric tests were used to score TCR-TCR, TCR-HLA and TCR-CMV co-occurrence, with a repertoire-size bias correction applied to TCR pairs. A later analysis estimated false discovery rates by permuting HLA or CMV assignments 20 times. In a later analysis, co-occurring TCRs were grouped using DBSCAN, with TCRdist sequence similarity added in when clustering inside HLA-allele-positive subsets. Repertoires with fewer than 30,000 or more than 120,000 public chains, plus five repertoires with anomalous nucleotide sharing, were excluded from co-occurrence clustering. TCRdb re-hosts the immuneACCESS table, in-frame sequences only. Its copies lack some clones; in the studies checked, an unresolved V gene accounts for under half of them, and the cause for the rest is not known. From that table come the V and J calls and clone size; the DNA was used to work out D and trimming. The sample has approximately 110,000 clones on record, 75% to 80% of them singletons. The ten largest clones take up around 3.9% of the sample.

The sequence joins TRBV6-6 to TRBJ1-2; TRBD1 could be the D gene, as 6 bases match. The receptor was isolated from a man aged 40-49 years in good health and CMV-seronegative. The sequenced sample consisted of PBMCs. The CDR3 region: CASTLRGQGSAGYTF. The nucleotide sequence is TGTGCCAGCACCCTCCGAGGGCAGGGGTCGGCTGGCTACACCTTC.